These T cell receptor beta chains were read from a single sample in a study of T cell responses to AZD1222 COVID-19 vaccine. Clones were read by immunoSEQ multiplex PCR, and TCRdb kept only the in-frame ones, dropping some. The sample records 56,000 or so clones, 88% being singletons. The specimen was peripheral blood, collected on day 0 of AZD1222 vaccination. Receptor source: an adult in good health. CDR3s include the opening cysteine and the closing phenylalanine or tryptophan. D genes are given only for firm matches. Part of the rows lack a size; the others show once, few, many or a class for expanded clones.

>TRBV11-3|-|-|TRBJ2-1|14
CASSPLRGRDEQFF
TGTGCCAGCAGCCCACTAAGGGGAAGGGATGAGCAGTTCTTC
>TRBV6-5|-|once|TRBJ1-5|15
CASSPGRNSNQPQHF
TGTGCCAGCAGCCCCGGACGGAATAGCAATCAGCCCCAGCATTTT
>TRBV5-1|-|-|TRBJ1-4|15
CASSSRGATNEKLFF
TGCGCCAGCAGCAGCCGTGGAGCAACTAATGAAAAACTGTTTTTT
>TRBV30|-|-|TRBJ2-7|11
CAWRERYEQYF
TGTGCCTGGAGAGAGAGGTACGAGCAGTACTTC
>TRBV27|-|-|TRBJ1-2|13
CASSSDRNYGYTF
TGTGCCAGCAGCTCCGACAGGAACTATGGCTACACCTTC
>TRBV24-1|TRBD2|-|TRBJ2-1|15
CATSDLGGGYNEQFF
TGTGCCACCAGTGATTTGGGCGGGGGCTACAATGAGCAGTTCTTC
>TRBV10-3|-|-|TRBJ2-7|12
CAIQAGGYEQYF
TGTGCCATCCAAGCGGGCGGCTACGAGCAGTACTTC
>TRBV2|-|-|TRBJ1-1|15
CASSPSRGPNTEAFF
TGTGCCAGCAGCCCTAGCCGGGGGCCGAACACTGAAGCTTTCTTT
>TRBV5-4|TRBD1|-|TRBJ1-1|15
CASSLGQGLNTEAFF
TGTGCCAGCAGCTTAGGACAGGGGTTGAACACTGAAGCTTTCTTT
>TRBV5-1|-|-|TRBJ2-2|16
CASSSQSGSNTGELFF
TGCGCCAGCAGCAGTCAGAGCGGGTCGAACACCGGGGAGCTGTTTTTT
>TRBV6-5|TRBD1|-|TRBJ1-2|14
CASTSTGSPTGYTF
TGTGCCAGCACCTCGACAGGGAGTCCTACTGGCTACACCTTC
>TRBV11-3|-|-|TRBJ2-2|15
CASKYAGQNTGELFF
TGTGCCAGCAAATACGCGGGACAGAACACCGGGGAGCTGTTTTTT